This T cell receptor beta chain was profiled in a study of brain T cells in children with intractable seizures. Only cases whose brain tissue showed the highest T cell transcript signatures were sequenced. Overall study results and limits: Pre-surgery blood may have been undersampled, hiding some clones. Patients' HCMV serostatus was unknown; virus specificity rests on CDR3 similarity alone.

In the case of this clone: Its target is unknown.

Libraries were prepared by immunoSEQ multiplex PCR; TCRdb keeps only in-frame clonotypes and omits some of them. This table has 20,000 to 25,000 clones, roughly 94% appearing once. The receptor's source is a boy aged 10-17 years with focal cortical dysplasia and intractable seizures. This sample comprised peripheral blood, obtained at surgery.

The DNA of the CDR3 is TGTGCCAGCAGTTACCTCCAGACAATCTATGGCTACACCTTC. Amino acid sequence: CASSYLQTIYGYTF. The chain has TRBV6-5 and TRBJ1-2; D is unclear. Germline V gives CDR1 MNHEY, CDR2 SVGAGI. The CDR3 totals 14 residues. Trimming removed 2 bases from V and 4 bases from J, with 11 bases in between.